The 19 T cell receptor beta chains below were found in one sample sequenced in a study of a mutant IDH1 vaccine in newly diagnosed glioma. Produced via immunoSEQ multiplex PCR; TCRdb's table is partial and in-frame only. The repertoire holds some 33,000 clones, with 81% as singletons. Antigens for these TCRs are unknown. The time point: week 35, safety follow-up. The content of each vaccine dose was 300 ug of mutant IDH1 20-mer peptide, and topical imiquimod accompanied it. Sequenced here: PBMCs, sampled from a glioma patient whose treatment included an IDH1 peptide vaccine. Receptors originate from a man aged 25 to 40 with glioma.

This chain connects TRBV6-6 to TRBJ2-7; D is unresolved. Germline lookup yields CDR1 MNHNY and CDR2 SVGAGI (reference sequence). V was trimmed by 2 bases and J by 3 bases, leaving 8 bases between them. CDR3 length: 13 amino acids. CDR3 loop: CASSYGGFYEQYF. In DNA form, the CDR3 reads TGTGCCAGCAGTTACGGCGGATTCTACGAGCAGTACTTC.

V usage is TRBV7-9 and J usage is TRBJ2-1; D may be TRBD1 or TRBD2 (6 bases each). The CDR3 has 18 residues. Germline assignment: CDR1 SEHNR and CDR2 FQNEAQ (reference sequence). Trimming pared 2 bases from V and 3 bases from J, leaving 20 bases between. The CDR3 nucleotides read TGTGCCAGCAGCTTACCGCCAGGGGAGGAGTTGGTCTACAATGAGCAGTTCTTC. It specifies CASSLPPGEELVYNEQFF.

The chain combines TRBV7-9 with TRBJ2-1; TRBD2 matches at 15 bases. Germline V gene lookup returns CDR1 SEHNR and CDR2 FQNEAQ (reference sequence). This CDR3 contains 17 residues. V lost 3 bases and J lost 4; bases outside the gene matches: 4. CDR3 bases: TGTGCCAGCAGCTTCTTCGGGACTAGCGGGAGGTACAATGAGCAGTTCTTC. Translated, it gives CASSFFGTSGRYNEQFF.

The genes are TRBV7-9 and TRBJ1-4, with TRBD1 matching over 7 bases. With 0 bases clipped from V and 4 bases from J, the junction kept 2 bases outside the gene matches. Germline CDR1 SEHNR, CDR2 FQNEAQ (reference sequence). The CDR3 sequence is 15 residues long. The DNA for the CDR3 is TGTGCCAGCAGCTTAGCCGGGACAGTTAATGAAAAACTGTTTTTT. It specifies CASSLAGTVNEKLFF.

V and J are TRBV19 and TRBJ2-6; D is ambiguous. The CDR3 covers 13 residues. In germline, CDR1 is LNHDA, CDR2 SQIVND (reference sequence). V was pared by 9 bases and J by 8 bases, with 14 bases between. CDR3 DNA: TGTGCCAGCCTTCTCCTAGGAACCAACGTCCTGACTTTC. Its protein is CASLLLGTNVLTF.

This chain uses TRBV6-5 with TRBJ2-1; 8 nucleotides align to TRBD2. The CDR3 is 16 amino acids. Germline V gives CDR1 MNHEY, CDR2 SVGAGI. The V gene end was trimmed by 2 bases and the J gene end by 7 bases; junction bases not matched to a gene: 10. The CDR3 region has the DNA TGTGCCAGCAGTTACAGGGGAGCGGGAGCCGGGAATGAGCAGTTCTTC. Translating it yields CASSYRGAGAGNEQFF.

This rearrangement joins TRBV30 to TRBJ2-2; 7 positions match TRBD2. V was clipped by 0 bases and J by 6 bases; unmatched bases: 10. Germline CDR1 GTSNPN, CDR2 SVGIG (reference sequence). This CDR3 has 16 amino acids. In DNA form, the CDR3 reads TGTGCCTGGAGTGTAGGGCGGAGGGGAGGGTCCGGGGAGCTGTTTTTT. Its protein is CAWSVGRRGGSGELFF. Using reference TRBV30 and TRBJ2-2 for the parts outside the CDR3, the full variable domain is SQTIHQWPATLVQPVGSPLSLECTVEGTSNPNLYWYRQAAGRGLQLLFYSVGIGQISSEVPQNLSASRPQDRQFILSSKKLLLSDSGFYLCAWSVGRRGGSGELFFGEGSRLTVL.

The chain links TRBV5-5 to TRBJ2-1, with 9 positions matching TRBD1. The J segment lost 9 bases and the V segment lost 3 bases, leaving 10 bases of the junction unmatched. The V gene's germline CDR1 is SGHKS and CDR2 YYEKEE (reference sequence). There are 15 residues in the CDR3. CDR3 sequence (DNA): TGTGCCAGCAGCTGGCCGGGACAGGGCATTATTGAGCAGTTCTTC. Encoded protein: CASSWPGQGIIEQFF.

The rearrangement uses TRBV6-1 and TRBJ2-6; no reliable D call. Deletions cut 4 bases from V and 0 bases from J, with 13 bases between. This CDR3 spans 17 amino acids. Germline-derived CDR1 and CDR2 are MNHNS and SASEGT. The DNA for the CDR3 is TGTGCCAGCAGTGTAGACATGATCTACTCTGGGGCCAACGTCCTGACTTTC. It is translated as CASSVDMIYSGANVLTF.

V is TRBV5-1 and J is TRBJ2-4; D is possibly TRBD1 or TRBD2 (5 bases each). This CDR3 region has 14 residues. Trimming shortened V by 3 bases and J by 8 bases, and 15 bases separated the two germline ends. Germline V gene sequence: CDR1 SGHRS, CDR2 YFSETQ. CDR3: CASSSGPLKDIQYF. The CDR3 nucleotides are TGCGCCAGCAGCTCGGGACCGCTTAAGGACATTCAGTACTTC.

This chain joins TRBV7-2 and TRBJ1-5, with no clear D. The CDR3 extends over 13 amino acids. V lost 5 bases, J lost 4 bases, and 9 bases lay in between. Germline CDR1 reads SGHTA; CDR2 reads FQGNSA. CDR3 protein: CASSLWPNQPQHF. The CDR3 DNA reads TGTGCCAGCAGCCTTTGGCCGAATCAGCCCCAGCATTTT.

This chain joins TRBV5-5 and TRBJ1-5, with a tentative D call TRBD1 (5 bases). V was pared by 4 bases and J by 6 bases, with 14 bases between. Looked up from germline, CDR1 is SGHKS and CDR2 is YYEKEE (reference sequence). CDR3 length: 14 amino acids. The CDR3 loop is CASSPQGGAQPQHF. The DNA for the CDR3 is TGTGCCAGCAGCCCGCAGGGTGGGGCTCAGCCCCAGCATTTT.

The CDR3 is CSVAREGSTDTQYF. The CDR3 region has the DNA TGCAGCGTTGCTCGGGAGGGGAGCACAGATACGCAGTATTTT. This chain joins TRBV29-1 and TRBJ2-3, with 8 bases matching TRBD2. V was pared by 4 bases and J by 0 bases, with 3 bases of the junction left unmatched. This CDR3 has 14 residues. In germline, CDR1 is SQVTM, CDR2 ANQGSEA.

V usage is TRBV7-9 and J usage is TRBJ1-5; tentative D call: TRBD1 (5 bases). This CDR3 spans 16 amino acids. Germline CDR1 is SEHNR and CDR2 is FQNEAQ (reference sequence). Between the trimmed V and J ends, which lost 5 bases and 0 bases, there was a span of 14 bases. CDR3 DNA: TGTGCCAGCAGCCAAAACCCGGGGCATAGCAATCAGCCCCAGCATTTT. It translates to CASSQNPGHSNQPQHF.

This chain uses TRBV7-9 with TRBJ1-5; the D is unclear. The CDR3 is made up of 13 amino acids. Trimming took off 5 bases at V and 5 bases at J, with 10 bases between the two ends. Per germline, CDR1 SEHNR and CDR2 FQNEAQ (reference sequence). CDR3 nucleotide sequence: TGTGCCAGCAGCCCCGAAACCGATCAGCCCCAGCATTTT. Its translation: CASSPETDQPQHF.

The genes are TRBV29-1 and TRBJ2-7, with TRBD1 as a possible D gene (6 bases). This CDR3 is built from 16 residues. The germline CDR1 and CDR2 sequences are SQVTM and ANQGSEA. Trimming cost V 3 bases and J 2 bases, with 20 bases left between them. CDR3 amino acids: CSVEGFPAGETYEQYF. CDR3 DNA: TGCAGCGTTGAGGGTTTCCCGGCAGGGGAGACCTACGAGCAGTACTTC.

The rearrangement joins TRBV5-4 to TRBJ2-7; D is uncertain. CDR1 is SGHNT, CDR2 YYREEE, per germline (reference sequence). CDR3 size: 16 residues. Trimming pared 0 bases from V and 0 bases from J, leaving 13 bases between. This CDR3 reads CASSLGYNSYSYEQYF. CDR3 sequence (DNA): TGTGCCAGCAGCTTGGGGTACAACAGTTACTCCTACGAGCAGTACTTC.

This chain's CDR3 is CASSTQGSNYGYTF. The CDR3 nucleotides read TGCGCCAGCAGCACACAGGGTTCTAACTATGGCTACACCTTC. The chain links TRBV5-1 to TRBJ1-2; perhaps TRBD1 as D (6 bases). The V gene's germline CDR1 is SGHRS and CDR2 YFSETQ. The CDR3 runs to 14 residues. V dropped 4 bases and J dropped 0 bases, with 10 bases sitting between them.

The V gene is TRBV9, the J gene TRBJ2-5; TRBD2 matches at 12 bases. The CDR3 has 18 residues. Trimming at V came to 3 bases and at J to 5 bases, leaving 14 bases not matched to a gene. CDR1 is SGDLS, CDR2 YYNGEE, per germline. CDR3 coding DNA: TGTGCCAGCAGCGCCTCTAGCGGGAGGGGTTCGGGCGGGGAGACCCAGTACTTC. Residues: CASSASSGRGSGGETQYF.